The T cell receptor (beta chain) described here comes from a study of cytomegalovirus exposure and HLA in healthy donors. The wider study: The 120 validation repertoires matched the roughly 670 first-cohort repertoires in platform, a later analysis reported.

General study points: A few CMV-associated chains proved CMV antigen-specific in vitro. There were 150 to 200 TCR beta chains listed as cytomegalovirus-associated.

CDR3 size: 13 residues. Germline loops: CDR1 SGHKS, CDR2 YYEKEE (reference sequence). The V gene lost 4 bases and the J gene lost 6 bases, with 13 bases spanning the gap. TCRdb's copy holds only in-frame clones and misses some; the assay was immunoSEQ multiplex PCR. The sample shows approximately 98,000 clones, 70% to 85% of them seen only once. To note about this clone: Its target is unknown.

Specimen: PBMCs. The genes are TRBV5-5 and TRBJ1-2; D possibly corresponds to TRBD1 (6 bases). This TCR came from a woman younger than 35 in good health and CMV-seronegative. The CDR3 loop reads CASSRRGGDGYTF. Here the CDR3 DNA reads TGTGCCAGCAGCCGCAGGGGCGGCGATGGCTACACCTTC.